This T cell receptor (beta chain) originates from a study of shared clonotypes between healthy human individuals. This clone was picked up a small number of times. Some clones are missing from TCRdb's copy, which holds only in-frame ones; the method was immunoSEQ multiplex PCR. The data contain 450,000 to 500,000 clones, approximately 79% of them seen just once; the ten biggest clones take up about 12%. The sequenced sample was PBMCs. This TCR was recovered from a woman in her thirties or forties in good health. Some clones in this sample may be carry-over from other donors' samples.

The CDR3 protein is CASSSIGTPRPDTQYF. The DNA of the CDR3 is TGTGCCAGCAGCTCGATCGGGACCCCACGCCCAGATACGCAGTATTTT. The rearrangement joins TRBV7-9 to TRBJ2-3, with D possibly being TRBD1 or TRBD2 (5 bases each). Germline CDR1 SEHNR, CDR2 FQNEAQ (reference sequence). The CDR3 is 16 residues long. The V and J ends lost 4 bases and 4 bases respectively, with 18 bases between them.